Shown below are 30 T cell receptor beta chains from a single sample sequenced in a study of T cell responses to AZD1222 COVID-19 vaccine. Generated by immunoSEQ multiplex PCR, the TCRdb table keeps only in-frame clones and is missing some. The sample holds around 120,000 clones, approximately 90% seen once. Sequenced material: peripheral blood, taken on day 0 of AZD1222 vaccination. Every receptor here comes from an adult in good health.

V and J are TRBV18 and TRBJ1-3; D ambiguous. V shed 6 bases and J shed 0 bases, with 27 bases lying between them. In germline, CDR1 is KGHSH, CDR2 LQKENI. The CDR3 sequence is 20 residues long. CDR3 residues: CASSLFEPLALPSSGNTIYF. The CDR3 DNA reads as TGTGCCAGCTCCCTCTTTGAACCCCTTGCACTGCCGAGCTCTGGAAACACCATATATTTT.

CDR3: CASSLDRDQPQHF. CDR3 bases: TGTGCCAGCAGCCTGGACAGGGATCAGCCCCAGCATTTT. The genes are TRBV7-8 and TRBJ1-5, with TRBD1 matching over 8 bases. Looked up from germline, CDR1 is SGHVS and CDR2 is FQNEAQ. The V segment lost 5 bases and the J segment 5 bases; nucleotides outside the gene matches: 2. The CDR3 is 13 amino acids.

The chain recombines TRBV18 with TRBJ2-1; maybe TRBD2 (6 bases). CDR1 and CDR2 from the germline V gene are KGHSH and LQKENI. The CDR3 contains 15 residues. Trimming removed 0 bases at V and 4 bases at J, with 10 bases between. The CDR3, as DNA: TGTGCCAGCTCACCACCAGGGGACTCGTACAATGAGCAGTTCTTC. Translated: CASSPPGDSYNEQFF.

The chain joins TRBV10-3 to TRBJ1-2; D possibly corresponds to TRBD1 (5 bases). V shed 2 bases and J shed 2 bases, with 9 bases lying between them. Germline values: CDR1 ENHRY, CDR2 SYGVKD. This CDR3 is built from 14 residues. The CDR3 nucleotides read TGTGCCATCAGTGAGATGCAGGGAAACTATGGCTACACCTTC. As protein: CAISEMQGNYGYTF.

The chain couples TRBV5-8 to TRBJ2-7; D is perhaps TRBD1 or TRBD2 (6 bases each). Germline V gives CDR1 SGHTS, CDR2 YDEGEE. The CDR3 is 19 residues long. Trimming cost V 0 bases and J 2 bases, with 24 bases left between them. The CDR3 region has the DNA TGTGCCAGCAGCTTGGTGGCGGAGGGGGGAGGATACTATCCCTACGAGCAGTACTTC. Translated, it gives CASSLVAEGGGYYPYEQYF.

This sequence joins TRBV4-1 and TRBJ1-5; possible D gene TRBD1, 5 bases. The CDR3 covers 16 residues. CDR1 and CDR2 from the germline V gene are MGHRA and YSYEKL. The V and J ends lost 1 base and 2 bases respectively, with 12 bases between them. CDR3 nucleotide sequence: TGCGCCAGCAGCCAAGTGCGCGGGGCGGGCAATCAGCCCCAGCATTTT. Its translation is CASSQVRGAGNQPQHF.

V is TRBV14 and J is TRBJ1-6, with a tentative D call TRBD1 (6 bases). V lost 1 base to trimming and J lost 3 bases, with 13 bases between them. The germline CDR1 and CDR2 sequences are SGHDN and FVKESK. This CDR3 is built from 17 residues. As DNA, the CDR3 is TGTGCCAGCAGCCAAGTACCTTGGGACATCTATAATTCACCCCTCCACTTT. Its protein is CASSQVPWDIYNSPLHF.

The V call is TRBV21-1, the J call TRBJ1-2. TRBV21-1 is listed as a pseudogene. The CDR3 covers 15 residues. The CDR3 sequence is CASSKEGRGINGYTF. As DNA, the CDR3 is TGTGCCAGCAGCAAAGAGGGGAGGGGAATCAATGGCTACACCTTC.

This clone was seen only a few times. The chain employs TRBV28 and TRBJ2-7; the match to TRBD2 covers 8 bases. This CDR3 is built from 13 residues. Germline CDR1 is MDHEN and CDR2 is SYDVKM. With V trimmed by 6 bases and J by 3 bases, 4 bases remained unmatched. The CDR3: CASRAGENYEQYF. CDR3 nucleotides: TGTGCCAGCAGAGCGGGAGAAAACTACGAGCAGTACTTC.

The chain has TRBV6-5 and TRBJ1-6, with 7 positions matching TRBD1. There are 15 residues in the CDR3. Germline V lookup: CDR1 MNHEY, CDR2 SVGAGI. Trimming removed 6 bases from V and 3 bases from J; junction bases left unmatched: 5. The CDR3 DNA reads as TGTGCCAGCAGGATGGGACAGATCTATAATTCACCCCTCCACTTT. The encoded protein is CASRMGQIYNSPLHF.

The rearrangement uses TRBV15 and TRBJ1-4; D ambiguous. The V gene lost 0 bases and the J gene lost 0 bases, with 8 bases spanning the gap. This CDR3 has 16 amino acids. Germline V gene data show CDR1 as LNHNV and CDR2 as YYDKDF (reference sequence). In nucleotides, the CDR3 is TGTGCCACCAGCAGAGACCCCCCCACAACTAATGAAAAACTGTTTTTT. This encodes CATSRDPPTTNEKLFF.

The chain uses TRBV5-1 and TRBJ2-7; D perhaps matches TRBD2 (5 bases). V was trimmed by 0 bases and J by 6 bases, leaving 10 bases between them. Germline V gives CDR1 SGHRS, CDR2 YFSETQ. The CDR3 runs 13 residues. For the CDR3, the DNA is TGCGCCAGCAGCTTGGCGATTGGAGGCGAGCAGTACTTC. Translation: CASSLAIGGEQYF. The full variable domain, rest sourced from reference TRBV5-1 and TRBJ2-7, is KAGVTQTPRYLIKTRGQQVTLSCSPISGHRSVSWYQQTPGQGLQFLFEYFSETQRNKGNFPGRFSGRQFSNSRSEMNVSTLELGDSALYLCASSLAIGGEQYFGPGTRLTVT.

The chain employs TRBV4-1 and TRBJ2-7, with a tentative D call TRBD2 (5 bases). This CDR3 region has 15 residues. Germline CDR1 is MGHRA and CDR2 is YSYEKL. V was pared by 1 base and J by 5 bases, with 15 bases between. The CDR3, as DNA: TGCGCCAGCAGCCAAGTCCAAACTAGGTTCGACGAGCAGTACTTC. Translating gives CASSQVQTRFDEQYF.

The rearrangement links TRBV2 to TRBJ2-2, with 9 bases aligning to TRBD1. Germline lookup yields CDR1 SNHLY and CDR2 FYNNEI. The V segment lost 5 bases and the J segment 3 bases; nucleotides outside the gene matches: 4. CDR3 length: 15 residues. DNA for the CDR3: TGTGCCAGCAGTCGACAGGGGGGAGACACCGGGGAGCTGTTTTTT. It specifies CASSRQGGDTGELFF.

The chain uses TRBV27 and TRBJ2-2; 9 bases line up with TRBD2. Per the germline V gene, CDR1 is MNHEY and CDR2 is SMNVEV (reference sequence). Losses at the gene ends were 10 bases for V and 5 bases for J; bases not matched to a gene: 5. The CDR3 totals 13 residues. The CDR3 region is CATSAGGTGELFF. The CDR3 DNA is TGTGCCACCTCGGCGGGGGGGACCGGGGAGCTGTTTTTT.

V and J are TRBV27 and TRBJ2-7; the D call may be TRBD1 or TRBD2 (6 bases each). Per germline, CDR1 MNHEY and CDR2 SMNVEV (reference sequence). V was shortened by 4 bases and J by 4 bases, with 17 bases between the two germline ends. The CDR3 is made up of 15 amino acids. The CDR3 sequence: CASSYRGAGGYEQYF. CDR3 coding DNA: TGTGCCAGCAGTTATAGGGGGGCGGGCGGTTACGAGCAGTACTTC.

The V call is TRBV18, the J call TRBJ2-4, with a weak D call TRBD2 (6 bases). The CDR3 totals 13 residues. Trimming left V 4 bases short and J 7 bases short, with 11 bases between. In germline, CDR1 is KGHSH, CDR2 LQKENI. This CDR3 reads CASSRHGGNIQYF. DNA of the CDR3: TGTGCCAGCTCACGTCACGGAGGGAACATTCAGTACTTC.

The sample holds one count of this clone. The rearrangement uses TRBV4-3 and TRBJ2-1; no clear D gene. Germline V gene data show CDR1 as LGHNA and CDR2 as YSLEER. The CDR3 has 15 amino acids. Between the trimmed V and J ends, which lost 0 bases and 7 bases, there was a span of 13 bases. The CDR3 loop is CASSQEKVIRNEQFF. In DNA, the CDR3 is TGCGCCAGCAGCCAAGAAAAAGTTATACGTAATGAGCAGTTCTTC.

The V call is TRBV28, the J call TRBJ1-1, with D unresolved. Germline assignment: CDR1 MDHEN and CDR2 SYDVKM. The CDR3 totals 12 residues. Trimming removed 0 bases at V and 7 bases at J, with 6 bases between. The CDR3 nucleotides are TGTGCCAGCAGTTTATGGATGGGTGAAGCTTTCTTT. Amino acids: CASSLWMGEAFF.

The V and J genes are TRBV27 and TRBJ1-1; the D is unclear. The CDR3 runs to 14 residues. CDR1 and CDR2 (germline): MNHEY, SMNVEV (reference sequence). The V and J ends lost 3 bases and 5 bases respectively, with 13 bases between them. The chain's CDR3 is CASSLDRLETEAFF. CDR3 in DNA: TGTGCCAGCAGTTTGGACCGTCTCGAGACTGAAGCTTTCTTT.

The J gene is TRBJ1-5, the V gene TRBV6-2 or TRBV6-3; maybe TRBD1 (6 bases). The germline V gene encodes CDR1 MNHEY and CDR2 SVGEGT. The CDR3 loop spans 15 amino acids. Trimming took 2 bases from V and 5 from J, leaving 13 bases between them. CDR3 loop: CASSYVQGRDQPQHF. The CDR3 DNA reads TGTGCCAGCAGTTACGTACAGGGAAGGGATCAGCCCCAGCATTTT.

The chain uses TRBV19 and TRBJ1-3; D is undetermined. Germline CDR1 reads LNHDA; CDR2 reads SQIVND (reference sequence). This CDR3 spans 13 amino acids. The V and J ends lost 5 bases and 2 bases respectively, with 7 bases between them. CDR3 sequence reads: CASSQAAGNTIYF. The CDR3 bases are TGTGCCAGTAGTCAGGCAGCTGGAAACACCATATATTTT.

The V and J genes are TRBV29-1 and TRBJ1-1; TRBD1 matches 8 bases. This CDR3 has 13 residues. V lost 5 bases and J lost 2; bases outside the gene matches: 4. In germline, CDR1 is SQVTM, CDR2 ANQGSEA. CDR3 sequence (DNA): TGCAGCGTTCGACAGGGGATCAACACTGAAGCTTTCTTT. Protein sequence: CSVRQGINTEAFF.

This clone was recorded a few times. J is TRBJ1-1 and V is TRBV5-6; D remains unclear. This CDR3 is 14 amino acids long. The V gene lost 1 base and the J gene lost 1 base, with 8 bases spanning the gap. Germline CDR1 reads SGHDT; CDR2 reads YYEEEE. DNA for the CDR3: TGTGCCAGCAGCTTGTGGCTCGGGAACACTGAAGCTTTCTTT. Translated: CASSLWLGNTEAFF.

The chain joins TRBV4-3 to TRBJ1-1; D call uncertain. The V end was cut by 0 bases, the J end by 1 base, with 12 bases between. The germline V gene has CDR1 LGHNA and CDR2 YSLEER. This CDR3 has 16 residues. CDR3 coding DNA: TGCGCCAGCAGCCAAGATATCGGGAGAACGAACACTGAAGCTTTCTTT. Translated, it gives CASSQDIGRTNTEAFF.

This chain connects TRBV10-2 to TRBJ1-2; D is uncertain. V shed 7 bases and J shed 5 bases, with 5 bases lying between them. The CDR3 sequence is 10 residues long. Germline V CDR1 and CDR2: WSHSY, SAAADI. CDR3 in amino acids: CASKGYGYTF. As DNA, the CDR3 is TGCGCCAGCAAAGGGTATGGCTACACCTTC.

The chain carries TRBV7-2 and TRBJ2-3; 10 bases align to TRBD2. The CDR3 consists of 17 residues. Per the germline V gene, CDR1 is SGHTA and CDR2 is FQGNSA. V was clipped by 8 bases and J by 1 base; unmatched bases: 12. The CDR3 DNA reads TGTGCCAGCTCAAGGAGGGTAGCGGGGGGCCGCACAGATACGCAGTATTTT. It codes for CASSRRVAGGRTDTQYF.

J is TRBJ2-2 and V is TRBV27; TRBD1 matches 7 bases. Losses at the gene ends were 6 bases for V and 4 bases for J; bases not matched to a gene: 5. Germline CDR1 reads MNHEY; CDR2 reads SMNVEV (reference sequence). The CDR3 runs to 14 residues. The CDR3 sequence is CASSTTGVTGELFF. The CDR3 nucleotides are TGTGCCAGCAGCACCACAGGGGTCACCGGGGAGCTGTTTTTT.

Here the CDR3 DNA reads TGTGCCATCAGGGCCGGGACAGCTCTAGCCAAAAACATTCAGTACTTC. Amino acid sequence: CAIRAGTALAKNIQYF. This rearrangement joins TRBV10-3 to TRBJ2-4; TRBD1 aligns across 7 bases. The CDR3 spans 16 residues. Germline V CDR1 and CDR2: ENHRY, SYGVKD. The trim removed 6 bases at V and 0 bases at J, leaving 8 bases unmatched.

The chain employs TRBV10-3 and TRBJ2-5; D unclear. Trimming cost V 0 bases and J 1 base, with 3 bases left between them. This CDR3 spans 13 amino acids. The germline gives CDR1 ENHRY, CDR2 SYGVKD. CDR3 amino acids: CAISESPQETQYF. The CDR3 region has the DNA TGTGCCATCAGTGAGTCGCCCCAAGAGACCCAGTACTTC.